These 25 T cell receptor beta chains originate from one sample sequenced in a study of OX40 agonist ivuxolimab in advanced cancers. Profiled with immunoSEQ multiplex PCR; TCRdb holds only in-frame clones, not every one. The sample shows about 15,000 clones, 80% to 95% of them seen only once. Here the sequenced sample was CD4+ or CD8+ T cells sorted from blood, taken in a trial of the OX40 agonist ivuxolimab. Source of these receptors: an adult with an advanced solid tumor such as melanoma, head and neck, liver or kidney cancer.

The chain combines TRBV11-2 with TRBJ2-1; D unresolved. V shed 5 bases and J shed 0 bases, with 14 bases lying between them. The CDR3 runs to 16 residues. Germline CDR1 is SGHAT and CDR2 is FQNNGV. CDR3 sequence (DNA): TGTGCCAGCAGCCCCCCGGAAGGGTCCTCCTACAATGAGCAGTTCTTC. This translates into CASSPPEGSSYNEQFF.

This clone was found a few times. The chain links TRBV7-8 to TRBJ2-2, with 8 bases that match TRBD2. Germline CDR1 and CDR2: SGHVS and FQNEAQ. V gave up 4 bases and J gave up 4 bases; unmatched junction bases: 11. The CDR3 is 17 amino acids. The CDR3 region is CASSSPVGRASTGELFF. The CDR3, as DNA: TGTGCCAGCAGCTCCCCGGTCGGGAGGGCCAGCACCGGGGAGCTGTTTTTT.

The chain carries TRBV15 and TRBJ2-1; 10 bases line up with TRBD2. The germline V gene has CDR1 LNHNV and CDR2 YYDKDF (reference sequence). V lost 0 bases, J lost 1 base, and 6 bases stayed unmatched. CDR3 length equals 18 residues. The CDR3 DNA follows: TGTGCCACCAGCAGAGATAGGCATAGCGGGAGGTCCTACAATGAGCAGTTCTTC. Amino acid sequence: CATSRDRHSGRSYNEQFF.

The chain couples TRBV7-9 to TRBJ2-1; 10 bases match TRBD2. CDR3 length: 15 amino acids. Unmatched junction bases numbered 4, after V lost 5 bases and J lost 3 bases. Germline assignment: CDR1 SEHNR and CDR2 FQNEAQ (reference sequence). This CDR3 reads CASSPWTSGYNEQFF. CDR3 DNA: TGTGCCAGCAGCCCCTGGACTAGCGGCTACAATGAGCAGTTCTTC.

In DNA, the CDR3 is TGTGCCAGCAGCTTAGGAGTAACTAGCGGCTACGAGCAGTACTTC. Translating gives CASSLGVTSGYEQYF. The V gene is TRBV11-2, the J gene TRBJ2-7; 8 positions agree with TRBD2. V lost 1 base, J lost 3 bases, and 5 bases stayed unmatched. The CDR3 consists of 15 residues. Germline CDR1 is SGHAT and CDR2 is FQNNGV.

The V call is TRBV6-6, the J call TRBJ2-7; TRBD2 matches 11 bases. The junction had 5 bases not matched to a gene; V was cut back by 2 bases and J by 2 bases. Germline V gene lookup returns CDR1 MNHNY and CDR2 SVGAGI (reference sequence). The CDR3 extends over 16 amino acids. CDR3 bases: TGTGCCAGCAGTTACGGGGAGACTAGCGGGGCCTACGAGCAGTACTTC. This gives the protein CASSYGETSGAYEQYF.

The chain uses TRBV4-3 and TRBJ2-1, with 9 bases lining up with TRBD2. Germline V gene data show CDR1 as LGHNA and CDR2 as YSLEER. This CDR3 spans 15 amino acids. V dropped 0 bases and J dropped 8; count of bases not matched to a gene: 5. CDR3 in amino acids: CASSQDSGRSDEQFF. The CDR3 coding sequence is TGCGCCAGCAGCCAAGATAGCGGGAGAAGCGATGAGCAGTTCTTC.

The chain is built from TRBV7-2 and TRBJ2-1; D could derive from TRBD1 or TRBD2 (5 bases each). Trimming removed 5 bases from V and 5 bases from J, with 10 bases in between. CDR3 length: 13 amino acids. Germline V lookup: CDR1 SGHTA, CDR2 FQGNSA. Written as DNA, the CDR3 is TGTGCCAGCAGCGGGGGTGGGAACAATGAGCAGTTCTTC. This gives the protein CASSGGGNNEQFF.

V gene TRBV19 combines with J gene TRBJ2-7; 9 bases are shared with TRBD1. The CDR3 consists of 15 residues. V shed 1 base, J shed 1 base, and the junction held 2 bases outside the gene matches. From germline, CDR1 is LNHDA and CDR2 SQIVND (reference sequence). CDR3 protein: CASSIAGQGSYEQYF. The CDR3 DNA reads as TGTGCCAGTAGTATAGCGGGACAGGGATCCTACGAGCAGTACTTC. The entire variable domain, with the rest obtained from reference TRBV19 and TRBJ2-7, is as follows: DGGITQSPKYLFRKEGQNVTLSCEQNLNHDAMYWYRQDPGQGLRLIYYSQIVNDFQKGDIAEGYSVSREKKESFPLTVTSAQKNPTAFYLCASSIAGQGSYEQYFGPGTRLTVT.

This sequence joins TRBV5-8 and TRBJ1-5; no clear D. This CDR3 has 15 residues. Trimming took 4 bases from V and 3 from J, leaving 14 bases between them. Germline CDR1 is SGHTS and CDR2 is YDEGEE. The CDR3 DNA sequence: TGTGCCAGCAGCCTCCTGGGCAGCTCCAATCAGCCCCAGCATTTT. Residues: CASSLLGSSNQPQHF. The full variable domain, with the rest looked up from reference TRBV5-8 and TRBJ1-5, is EAGVTQSPTHLIKTRGQQATLRCSPISGHTSVYWYQQALGLGLQFLLWYDEGEERNRGNFPPRFSGRQFPNYSSELNVNALELEDSALYLCASSLLGSSNQPQHFGDGTRLSIL.

This rearrangement joins TRBV19 to TRBJ2-1; D remains unclear. Germline V CDR1 and CDR2: LNHDA, SQIVND (reference sequence). Between the trimmed V and J ends, which lost 3 bases and 4 bases, there was a span of 13 bases. CDR3 length: 15 residues. In nucleotides, the CDR3 is TGTGCCAGTAGTATTGCCCCACTTCTTTACAATGAGCAGTTCTTC. Amino acid sequence: CASSIAPLLYNEQFF.

The J gene is TRBJ2-7, the V gene TRBV19; 9 positions match TRBD1. Germline CDR1 reads LNHDA; CDR2 reads SQIVND (reference sequence). V shed 4 bases, J shed 5 bases, and the junction held 6 bases outside the gene matches. This CDR3 is 14 amino acids long. The CDR3 nucleotides are TGTGCCAGTAGTACCCGGGACAGGGCCGACGAGCAGTACTTC. Translating gives CASSTRDRADEQYF.

The rearrangement joins TRBV6-4 to TRBJ1-4; 9 bases are a match to TRBD1. V lost 6 bases and J lost 7; bases outside the gene matches: 6. This CDR3 spans 14 amino acids. CDR1 and CDR2 (germline): MRHNA, SNTAGT. The chain's CDR3 is CASRRDRAGEKLFF. The CDR3, as DNA: TGTGCCAGCAGGCGGGACAGGGCAGGTGAAAAACTGTTTTTT.

The rearrangement joins TRBV5-1 to TRBJ2-7; D might be TRBD1 or TRBD2, each matching 5 bases. CDR3 length: 15 amino acids. Looked up from germline, CDR1 is SGHRS and CDR2 is YFSETQ. V was clipped by 4 bases and J by 1 base, with 15 bases between them. The CDR3 coding sequence is TGCGCCAGCAGCGCCTACCGGGACGGGTCCTACGAGCAGTACTTC. Translation gives CASSAYRDGSYEQYF.

This chain links TRBV14 with TRBJ1-1, with TRBD1 identical over 7 bases. This CDR3 is 15 amino acids long. Looked up from germline, CDR1 is SGHDN and CDR2 is FVKESK. Losses at the gene ends were 6 bases for V and 5 bases for J; bases not matched to a gene: 12. Written as DNA, the CDR3 is TGTGCCAGCAGTCCTACCGGGACAGTAAATACTGAAGCTTTCTTT. Its protein product is CASSPTGTVNTEAFF.

The J gene is TRBJ2-5, the V gene TRBV27; the D is unclear. Germline V CDR1 and CDR2: MNHEY, SMNVEV (reference sequence). Trimming stripped 4 bases from V and 2 bases from J, with 11 bases between. This CDR3 has 14 residues. CDR3 coding DNA: TGTGCCAGCAGTTATCTCCAGCAACAAGAGACCCAGTACTTC. Amino acid sequence: CASSYLQQQETQYF.

J is TRBJ1-1 and V is TRBV12-5; D is perhaps TRBD1 (6 bases). The CDR3 spans 13 residues. Germline CDR1 LGHNT, CDR2 FRNRAP. The ends were cut back, 7 bases at V and 1 base at J, with 10 bases in the middle. The CDR3 DNA sequence: TGTGCTAGTGTACAGGGAGCGAACACTGAAGCTTTCTTT. Protein sequence: CASVQGANTEAFF.

J is TRBJ1-2 and V is TRBV30; D possibly corresponds to TRBD1 (6 bases). Germline values: CDR1 GTSNPN, CDR2 SVGIG (reference sequence). The CDR3 is made up of 14 amino acids. Trimming pared 0 bases from V and 4 bases from J, leaving 12 bases between. CDR3 DNA: TGTGCCTGGAGTGTAGGGGGGCCTGCCTATGGCTACACCTTC. It is translated as CAWSVGGPAYGYTF.

The genes are TRBV6-5 and TRBJ1-5; tentatively, D is TRBD1 (5 bases). Germline CDR1 is MNHEY and CDR2 is SVGAGI. The CDR3 contains 14 residues. Trimming stripped 3 bases from V and 6 bases from J, with 12 bases between. In DNA, the CDR3 is TGTGCCAGCAGTTATGAAGAGGGGACTCAGCCCCAGCATTTT. Residues: CASSYEEGTQPQHF.

Judged by abundance, this clone is medium-sized. The gene calls are TRBV19 and TRBJ2-7; 7 nucleotides align to TRBD2. Germline loops: CDR1 LNHDA, CDR2 SQIVND (reference sequence). The V and J ends lost 3 bases and 6 bases, in that order; junction bases with no gene match: 5. This CDR3 spans 13 amino acids. The CDR3 DNA reads TGTGCCAGTAGTATGGGACTATTTGTCGAGCAGTACTTC. Its protein is CASSMGLFVEQYF.

V usage is TRBV14 and J usage is TRBJ2-3; 12 bases map to TRBD2. In germline, CDR1 is SGHDN, CDR2 FVKESK. This CDR3 is built from 19 residues. Germline trimming cut 4 bases from V and 0 bases from J; bases unmatched to any gene: 11. The CDR3 spells CASSRDGLAGGPSTDTQYF. Written as DNA, the CDR3 is TGTGCCAGCAGCCGAGATGGGCTAGCGGGAGGGCCTAGCACAGATACGCAGTATTTT.

The chain employs TRBV14 and TRBJ2-1; 7 positions agree with TRBD1. The trim removed 0 bases at V and 8 bases at J, leaving 16 bases unmatched. Germline lookup yields CDR1 SGHDN and CDR2 FVKESK. The CDR3 length is 18 residues. In DNA form, the CDR3 reads TGTGCCAGCAGCCAAGAGGGAGTGCGACAGGGTAGTTTAGATGAGCAGTTCTTC. Translating gives CASSQEGVRQGSLDEQFF.

The rearrangement uses TRBV6-9 and TRBJ2-7; D perhaps matches TRBD2 (5 bases). Trimming stripped 5 bases from V and 1 base from J, with 18 bases between. Germline-derived CDR1 and CDR2 are MNHGY and SVAAGI. The CDR3 runs to 16 residues. The DNA of the CDR3 is TGTGCCAGCAGTACCCCAGCTGGCGGGCTTTCCTACGAGCAGTACTTC. Encoded protein: CASSTPAGGLSYEQYF.

The V call is TRBV27, the J call TRBJ2-7, with D unresolved. Germline V gene lookup returns CDR1 MNHEY and CDR2 SMNVEV (reference sequence). V lost 4 bases to trimming and J lost 2 bases, with 12 bases between them. There are 14 residues in the CDR3. CDR3 residues: CASSSRLGTYEQYF. The CDR3 DNA sequence: TGTGCCAGCAGTTCGCGGCTAGGCACCTACGAGCAGTACTTC.

The rearrangement uses TRBV5-6 and TRBJ1-1; maybe TRBD1 (5 bases). CDR1 and CDR2 from the germline V gene are SGHDT and YYEEEE. Trimming removed 0 bases at V and 5 bases at J, with 11 bases between. This CDR3 region has 14 residues. The CDR3 reads CASSLGGVRTEAFF. The CDR3 nucleotides are TGTGCCAGCAGCTTGGGAGGGGTTAGGACTGAAGCTTTCTTT.